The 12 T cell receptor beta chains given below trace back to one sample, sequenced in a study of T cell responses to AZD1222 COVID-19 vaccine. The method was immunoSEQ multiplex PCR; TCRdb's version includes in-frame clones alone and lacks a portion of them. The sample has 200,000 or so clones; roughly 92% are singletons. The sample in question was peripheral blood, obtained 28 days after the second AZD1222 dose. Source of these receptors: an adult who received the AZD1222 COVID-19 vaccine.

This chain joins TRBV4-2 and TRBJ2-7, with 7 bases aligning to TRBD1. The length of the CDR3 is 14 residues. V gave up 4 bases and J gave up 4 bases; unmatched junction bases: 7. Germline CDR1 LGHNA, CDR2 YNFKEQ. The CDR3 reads CASSPYRGRYEQYF. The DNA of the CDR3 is TGTGCCAGCAGCCCTTACAGGGGACGGTACGAGCAGTACTTC.

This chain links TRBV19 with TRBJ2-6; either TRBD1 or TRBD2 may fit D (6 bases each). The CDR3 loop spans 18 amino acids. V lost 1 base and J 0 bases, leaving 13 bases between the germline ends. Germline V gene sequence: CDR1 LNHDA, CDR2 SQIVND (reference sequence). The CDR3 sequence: CASSIGGGRTSGANVLTF. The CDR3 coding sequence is TGTGCCAGTAGTATAGGAGGGGGGCGGACCTCTGGGGCCAACGTCCTGACTTTC.

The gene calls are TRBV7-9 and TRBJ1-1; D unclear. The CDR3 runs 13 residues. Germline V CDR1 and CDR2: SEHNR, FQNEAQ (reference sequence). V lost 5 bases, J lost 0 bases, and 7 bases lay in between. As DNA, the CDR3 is TGTGCCAGCAGCCCAACCGTGAACACTGAAGCTTTCTTT. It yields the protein CASSPTVNTEAFF.

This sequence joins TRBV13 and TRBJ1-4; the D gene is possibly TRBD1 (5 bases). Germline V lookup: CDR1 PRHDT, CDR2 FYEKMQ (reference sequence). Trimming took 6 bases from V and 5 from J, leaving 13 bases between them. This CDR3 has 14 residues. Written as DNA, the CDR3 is TGTGCCAGCAGACCCAGGGCAGCGAATGAAAAACTGTTTTTT. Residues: CASRPRAANEKLFF.

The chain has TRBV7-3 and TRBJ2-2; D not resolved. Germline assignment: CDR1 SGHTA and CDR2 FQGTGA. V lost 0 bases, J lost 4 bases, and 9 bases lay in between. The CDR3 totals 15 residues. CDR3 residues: CASSLTQQTTGELFF. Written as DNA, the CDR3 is TGTGCCAGCAGCTTAACCCAGCAAACCACCGGGGAGCTGTTTTTT.

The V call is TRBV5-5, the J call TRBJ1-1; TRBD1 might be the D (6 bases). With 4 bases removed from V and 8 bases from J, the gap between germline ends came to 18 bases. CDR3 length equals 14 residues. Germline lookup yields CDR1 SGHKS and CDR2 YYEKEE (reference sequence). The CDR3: CASSPAGGRPEAFF. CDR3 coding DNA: TGTGCCAGCAGCCCCGCGGGGGGGCGCCCGGAAGCTTTCTTT.

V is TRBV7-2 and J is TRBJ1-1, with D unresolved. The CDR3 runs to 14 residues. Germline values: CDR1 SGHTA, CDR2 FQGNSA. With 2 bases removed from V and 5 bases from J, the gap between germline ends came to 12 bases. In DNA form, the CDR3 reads TGTGCCAGCAGCTTACAACGTGGGAATACTGAAGCTTTCTTT. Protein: CASSLQRGNTEAFF.

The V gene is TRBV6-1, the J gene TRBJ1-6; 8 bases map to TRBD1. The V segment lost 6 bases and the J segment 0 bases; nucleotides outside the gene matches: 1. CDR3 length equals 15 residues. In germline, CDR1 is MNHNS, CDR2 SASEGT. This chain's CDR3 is CASRQGASYNSPLHF. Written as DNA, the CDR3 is TGTGCCAGCAGGCAGGGGGCCTCCTATAATTCACCCCTCCACTTT.

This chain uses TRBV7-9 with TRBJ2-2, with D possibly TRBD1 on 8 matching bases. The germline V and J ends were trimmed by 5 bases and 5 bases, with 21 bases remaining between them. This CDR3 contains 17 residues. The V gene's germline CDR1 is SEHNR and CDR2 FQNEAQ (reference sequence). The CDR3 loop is CASSTYRGGVMTGELFF. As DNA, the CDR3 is TGTGCCAGCAGCACGTACAGGGGGGGCGTCATGACCGGGGAGCTGTTTTTT.

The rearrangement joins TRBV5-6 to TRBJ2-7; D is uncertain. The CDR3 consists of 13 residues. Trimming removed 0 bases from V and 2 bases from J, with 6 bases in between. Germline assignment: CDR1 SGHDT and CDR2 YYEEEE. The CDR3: CASSLDGAYEQYF. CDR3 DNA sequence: TGTGCCAGCAGCTTGGACGGAGCCTACGAGCAGTACTTC.

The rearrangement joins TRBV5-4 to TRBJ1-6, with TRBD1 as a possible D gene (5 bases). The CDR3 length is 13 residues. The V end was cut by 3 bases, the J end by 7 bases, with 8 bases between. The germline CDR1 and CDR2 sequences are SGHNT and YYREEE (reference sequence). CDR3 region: CASSWGVNSPLHF. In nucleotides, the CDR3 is TGTGCCAGCAGCTGGGGGGTGAATTCACCCCTCCACTTT.

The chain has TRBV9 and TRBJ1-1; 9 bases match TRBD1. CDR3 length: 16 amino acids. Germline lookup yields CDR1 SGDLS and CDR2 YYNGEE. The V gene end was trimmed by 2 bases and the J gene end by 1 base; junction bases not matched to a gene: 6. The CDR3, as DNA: TGTGCCAGCAGCGTTGGACCGGGACAGGGGAACACTGAAGCTTTCTTT. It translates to CASSVGPGQGNTEAFF.